What follows describes a single T cell receptor (beta chain). Its antigen is not identified. The source of the sample is a study of CD8 T cells in acute hepatitis C reinfection. Points from the study as a whole: Preferential TRBV04 and TRBV06 usage appeared in all groups and was not explained by the naive pool. NS3-1073 specific cells were too rare to sort at chronic follow-up.

As for time point: naive CD8 control sorted from an acute-time-point sample. The CDR3 consists of 15 residues. With 4 bases removed from V and 4 bases from J, the gap between germline ends came to 14 bases. Germline loops: CDR1 SGHVS, CDR2 FQNEAQ. TCRdb's table, derived via immunoSEQ multiplex PCR, lists solely in-frame clones and lacks some. The data hold about 40,000 clones, with approximately 85% observed a single time. The genes are TRBV7-8 and TRBJ2-1; D not resolved. The sequenced sample consisted of naive CD8+ T cells from PBMCs. The source of this sequence is a young woman who spontaneously cleared hepatitis C infection. Here the CDR3 DNA reads TGTGCCAGCAGCTCAGACCGCGGACCATACAATGAGCAGTTCTTC. Translating gives CASSSDRGPYNEQFF. The full variable domain, rest sourced from reference TRBV7-8 and TRBJ2-1, is GAGVSQSPRYKVAKRGQDVALRCDPISGHVSLFWYQQALGQGPEFLTYFQNEAQLDKSGLPSDRFFAERPEGSVSTLKIQRTQQEDSAVYLCASSSDRGPYNEQFFGPGTRLTVL.